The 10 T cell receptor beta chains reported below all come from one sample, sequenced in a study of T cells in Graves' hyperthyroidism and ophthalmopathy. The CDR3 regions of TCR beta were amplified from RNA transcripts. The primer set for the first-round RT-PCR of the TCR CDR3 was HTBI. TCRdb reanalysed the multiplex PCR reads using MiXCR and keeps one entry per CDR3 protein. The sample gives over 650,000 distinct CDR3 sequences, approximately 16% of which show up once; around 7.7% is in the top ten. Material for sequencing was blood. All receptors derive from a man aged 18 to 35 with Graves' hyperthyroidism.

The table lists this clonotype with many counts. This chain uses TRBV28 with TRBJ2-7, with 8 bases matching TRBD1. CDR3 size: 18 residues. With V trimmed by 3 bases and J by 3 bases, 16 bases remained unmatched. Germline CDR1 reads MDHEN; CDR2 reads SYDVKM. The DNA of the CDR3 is TGTGCCAGCAGTTTGACAACGCCGGACAGGGTTCCCTTCTACGAGCAGTACTTC. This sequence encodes CASSLTTPDRVPFYEQYF. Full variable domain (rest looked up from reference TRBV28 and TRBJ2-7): DVKVTQSSRYLVKRTGEKVFLECVQDMDHENMFWYRQDPGLGLRLIYFSYDVKMKEKGDIPEGYSVSREKKERFSLILESASTNQTSMYLCASSLTTPDRVPFYEQYFGPGTRLTVT.

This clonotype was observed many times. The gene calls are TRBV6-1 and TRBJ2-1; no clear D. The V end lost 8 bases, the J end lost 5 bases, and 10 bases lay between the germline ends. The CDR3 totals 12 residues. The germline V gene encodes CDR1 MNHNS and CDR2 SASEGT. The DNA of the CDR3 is TGTGCCAGCGGAACTGGCCACAATGAGCAGTTCTTC. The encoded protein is CASGTGHNEQFF.

CDR3 nucleotides: TGTGCCAGCAGTTTGGTTACAGGGGGATTTCGACAGCCCCAGCATTTT. Protein product: CASSLVTGGFRQPQHF. The chain joins TRBV28 to TRBJ1-5, with TRBD1 matching 8 bases. Germline trimming cut 3 bases from V and 7 bases from J; bases unmatched to any gene: 11. Germline CDR1 reads MDHEN; CDR2 reads SYDVKM. The CDR3 sequence is 16 residues long.

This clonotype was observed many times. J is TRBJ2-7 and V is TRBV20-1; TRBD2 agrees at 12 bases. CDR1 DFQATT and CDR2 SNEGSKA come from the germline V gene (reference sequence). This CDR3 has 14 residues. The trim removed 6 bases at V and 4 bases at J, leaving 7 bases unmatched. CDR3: CSADLAGGRYEQYF. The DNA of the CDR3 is TGCAGTGCCGATCTAGCGGGAGGGAGATACGAGCAGTACTTC.

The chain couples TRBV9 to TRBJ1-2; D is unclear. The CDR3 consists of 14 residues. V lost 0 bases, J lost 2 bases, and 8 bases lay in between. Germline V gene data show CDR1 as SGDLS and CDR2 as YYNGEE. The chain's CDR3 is CASSVGTVNYGYTF. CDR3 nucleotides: TGTGCCAGCAGCGTAGGAACGGTGAACTATGGCTACACCTTC.

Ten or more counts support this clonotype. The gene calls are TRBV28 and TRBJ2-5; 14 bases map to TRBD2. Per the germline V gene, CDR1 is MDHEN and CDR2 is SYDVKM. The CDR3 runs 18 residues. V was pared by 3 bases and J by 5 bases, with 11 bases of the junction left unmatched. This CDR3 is CASSFLRTSGRRVETQYF. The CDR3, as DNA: TGTGCCAGCAGTTTCCTCCGGACTAGCGGGAGGAGGGTCGAGACCCAGTACTTC.

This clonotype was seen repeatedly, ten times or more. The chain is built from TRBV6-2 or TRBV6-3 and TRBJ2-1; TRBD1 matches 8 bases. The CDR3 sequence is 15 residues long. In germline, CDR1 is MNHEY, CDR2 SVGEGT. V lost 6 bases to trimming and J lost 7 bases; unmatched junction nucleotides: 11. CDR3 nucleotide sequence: TGTGCCAGCAGCTCCCACAGACAGGGGAGGAATGAGCAGTTCTTC. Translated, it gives CASSSHRQGRNEQFF.

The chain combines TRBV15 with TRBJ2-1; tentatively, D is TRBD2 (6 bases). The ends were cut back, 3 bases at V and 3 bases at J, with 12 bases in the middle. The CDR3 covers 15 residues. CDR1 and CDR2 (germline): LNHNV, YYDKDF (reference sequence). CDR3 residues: CATSREAGYYNEQFF. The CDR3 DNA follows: TGTGCCACCAGCAGGGAAGCGGGTTACTACAATGAGCAGTTCTTC.

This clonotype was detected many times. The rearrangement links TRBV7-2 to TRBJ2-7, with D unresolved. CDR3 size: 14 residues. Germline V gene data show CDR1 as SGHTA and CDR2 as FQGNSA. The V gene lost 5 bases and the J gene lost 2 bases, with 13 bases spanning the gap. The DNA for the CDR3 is TGTGCCAGCAGCCCACTTATTGGGGCCTACGAGCAGTACTTC. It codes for CASSPLIGAYEQYF.

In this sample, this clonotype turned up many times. Written as DNA, the CDR3 is TGTGCCAGCAGCCTAGGCACGGCAGGGACAGATACGCAGTATTTT. Protein product: CASSLGTAGTDTQYF. The chain is built from TRBV7-9 and TRBJ2-3, with D perhaps matching TRBD1 (5 bases). The CDR3 extends over 15 amino acids. Germline V gene data show CDR1 as SEHNR and CDR2 as FQNEAQ (reference sequence). Trimming left V 5 bases short and J 3 bases short, with 15 bases between.